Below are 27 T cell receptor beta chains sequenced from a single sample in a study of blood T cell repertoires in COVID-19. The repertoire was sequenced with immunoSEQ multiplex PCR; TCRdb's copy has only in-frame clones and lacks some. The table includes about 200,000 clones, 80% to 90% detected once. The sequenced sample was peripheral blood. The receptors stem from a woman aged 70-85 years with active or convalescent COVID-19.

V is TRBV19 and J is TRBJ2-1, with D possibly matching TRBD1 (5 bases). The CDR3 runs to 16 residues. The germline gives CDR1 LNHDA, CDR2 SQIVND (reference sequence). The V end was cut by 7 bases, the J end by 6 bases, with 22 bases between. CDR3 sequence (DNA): TGTGCCAGTAATGAAGGGGAAACCCTCTGGGGCAATGAGCAGTTCTTC. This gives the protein CASNEGETLWGNEQFF. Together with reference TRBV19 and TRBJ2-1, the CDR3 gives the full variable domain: DGGITQSPKYLFRKEGQNVTLSCEQNLNHDAMYWYRQDPGQGLRLIYYSQIVNDFQKGDIAEGYSVSREKKESFPLTVTSAQKNPTAFYLCASNEGETLWGNEQFFGPGTRLTVL.

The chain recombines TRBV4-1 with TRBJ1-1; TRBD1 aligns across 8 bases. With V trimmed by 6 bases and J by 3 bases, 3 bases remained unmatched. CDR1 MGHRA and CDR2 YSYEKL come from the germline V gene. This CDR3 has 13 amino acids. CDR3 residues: CASREDRDTEAFF. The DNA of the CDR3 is TGCGCCAGCAGAGAGGACAGGGACACTGAAGCTTTCTTT.

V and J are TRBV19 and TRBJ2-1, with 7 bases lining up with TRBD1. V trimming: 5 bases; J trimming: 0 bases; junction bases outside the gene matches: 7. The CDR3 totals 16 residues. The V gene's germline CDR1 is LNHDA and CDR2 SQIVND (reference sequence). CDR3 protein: CASSSRGKSSYNEQFF. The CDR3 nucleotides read TGTGCCAGTAGTTCCAGGGGGAAAAGCTCCTACAATGAGCAGTTCTTC. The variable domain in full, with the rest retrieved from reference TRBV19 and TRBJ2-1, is DGGITQSPKYLFRKEGQNVTLSCEQNLNHDAMYWYRQDPGQGLRLIYYSQIVNDFQKGDIAEGYSVSREKKESFPLTVTSAQKNPTAFYLCASSSRGKSSYNEQFFGPGTRLTVL.

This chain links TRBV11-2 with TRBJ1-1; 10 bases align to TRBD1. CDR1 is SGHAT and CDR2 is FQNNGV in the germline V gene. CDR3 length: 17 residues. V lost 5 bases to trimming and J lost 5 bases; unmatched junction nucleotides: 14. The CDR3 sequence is CASSPRRWTGGGTEAFF. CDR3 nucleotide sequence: TGTGCCAGCAGCCCCCGACGATGGACAGGGGGAGGGACTGAAGCTTTCTTT.

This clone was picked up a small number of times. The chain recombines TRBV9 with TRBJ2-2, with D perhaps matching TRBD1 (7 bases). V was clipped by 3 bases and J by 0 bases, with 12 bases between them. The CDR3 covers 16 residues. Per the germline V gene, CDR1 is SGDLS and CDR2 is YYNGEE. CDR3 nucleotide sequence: TGTGCCAGCAGCGCGCAGGGGGGCGCGAACACCGGGGAGCTGTTTTTT. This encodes CASSAQGGANTGELFF.

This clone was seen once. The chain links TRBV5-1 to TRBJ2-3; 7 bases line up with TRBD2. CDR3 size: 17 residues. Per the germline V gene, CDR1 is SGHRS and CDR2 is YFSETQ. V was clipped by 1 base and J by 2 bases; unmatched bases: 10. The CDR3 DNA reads TGCGCCAGCAGCTTGACTAGCGTTAATAGGAACACAGATACGCAGTATTTT. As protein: CASSLTSVNRNTDTQYF.

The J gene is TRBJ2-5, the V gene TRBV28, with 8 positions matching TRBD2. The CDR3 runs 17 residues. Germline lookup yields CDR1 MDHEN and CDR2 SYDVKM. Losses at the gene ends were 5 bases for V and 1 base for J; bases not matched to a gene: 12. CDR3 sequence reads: CASSPQGVAGIQETQYF. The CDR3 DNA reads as TGTGCCAGCAGTCCCCAAGGGGTAGCGGGGATCCAAGAGACCCAGTACTTC.

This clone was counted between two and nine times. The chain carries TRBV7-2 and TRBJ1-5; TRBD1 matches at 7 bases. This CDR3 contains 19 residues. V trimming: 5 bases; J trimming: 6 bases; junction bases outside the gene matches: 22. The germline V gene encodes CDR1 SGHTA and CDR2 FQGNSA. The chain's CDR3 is CASSPLPSTGMTRVQPQHF. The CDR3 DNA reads TGTGCCAGCAGCCCGCTACCATCGACAGGGATGACGAGGGTTCAGCCCCAGCATTTT.

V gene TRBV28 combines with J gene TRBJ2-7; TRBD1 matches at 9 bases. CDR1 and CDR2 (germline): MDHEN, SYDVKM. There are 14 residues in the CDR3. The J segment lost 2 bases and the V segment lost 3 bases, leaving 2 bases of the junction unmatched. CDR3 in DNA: TGTGCCAGCAGTTTCCGGGACAGGGCCTACGAGCAGTACTTC. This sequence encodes CASSFRDRAYEQYF.

The CDR3 DNA is TGTGCCATCAGTGAGTGGGGACTTAACACCGGGGAGCTGTTTTTT. It codes for CAISEWGLNTGELFF. This chain joins TRBV10-3 and TRBJ2-2, with TRBD2 as a possible D gene (6 bases). The V and J ends lost 1 base and 2 bases respectively, with 8 bases between them. The germline V gene has CDR1 ENHRY and CDR2 SYGVKD. The CDR3 spans 15 residues.

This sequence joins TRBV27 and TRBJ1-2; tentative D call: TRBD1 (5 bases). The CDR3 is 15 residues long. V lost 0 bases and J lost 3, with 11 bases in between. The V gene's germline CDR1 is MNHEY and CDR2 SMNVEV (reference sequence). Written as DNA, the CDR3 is TGTGCCAGCAGTTTATCGGGAGGGGTGCACTATGGCTACACCTTC. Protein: CASSLSGGVHYGYTF.

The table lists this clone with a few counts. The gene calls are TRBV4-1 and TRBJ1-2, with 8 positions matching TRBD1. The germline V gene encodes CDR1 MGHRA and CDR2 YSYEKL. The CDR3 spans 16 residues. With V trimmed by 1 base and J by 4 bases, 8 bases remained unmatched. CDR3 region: CASSQGRGPRGYGYTF. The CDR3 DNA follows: TGCGCCAGCAGCCAAGGCAGGGGGCCCCGCGGCTATGGCTACACCTTC.

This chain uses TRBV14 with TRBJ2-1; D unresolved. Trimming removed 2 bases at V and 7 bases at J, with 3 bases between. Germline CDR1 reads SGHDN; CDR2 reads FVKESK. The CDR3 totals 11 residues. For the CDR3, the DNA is TGTGCCAGCAGCCAATTAAATGAGCAGTTCTTC. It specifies CASSQLNEQFF.

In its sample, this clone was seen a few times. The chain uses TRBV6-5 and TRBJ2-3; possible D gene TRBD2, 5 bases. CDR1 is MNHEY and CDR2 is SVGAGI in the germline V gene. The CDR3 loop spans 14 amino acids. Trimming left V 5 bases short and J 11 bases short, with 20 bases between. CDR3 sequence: CASSQQRSRVEQYF. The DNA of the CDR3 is TGTGCCAGCAGTCAACAGCGGTCGAGGGTAGAGCAGTATTTT.

The CDR3 spells CRLVGLFNQPQHF. The CDR3 bases are TGCAGACTTGTGGGACTGTTCAATCAGCCCCAGCATTTT. The V and J genes are TRBV29-1 and TRBJ1-5; D may be TRBD1 (5 bases). The germline V gene encodes CDR1 SQVTM and CDR2 ANQGSEA. The CDR3 length is 13 residues.

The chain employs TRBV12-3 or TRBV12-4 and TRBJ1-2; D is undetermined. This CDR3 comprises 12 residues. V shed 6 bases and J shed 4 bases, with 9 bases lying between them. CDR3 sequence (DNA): TGTGCCAGCAGGCTGACGGGCTATGGCTACACCTTC. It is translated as CASRLTGYGYTF.

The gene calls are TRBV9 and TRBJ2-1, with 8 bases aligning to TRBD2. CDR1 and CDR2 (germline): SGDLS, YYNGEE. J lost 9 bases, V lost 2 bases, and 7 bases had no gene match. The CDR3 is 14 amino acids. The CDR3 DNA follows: TGTGCCAGCAGCGTGACTAGCGCGATGGCTGAGCAGTTCTTC. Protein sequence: CASSVTSAMAEQFF.

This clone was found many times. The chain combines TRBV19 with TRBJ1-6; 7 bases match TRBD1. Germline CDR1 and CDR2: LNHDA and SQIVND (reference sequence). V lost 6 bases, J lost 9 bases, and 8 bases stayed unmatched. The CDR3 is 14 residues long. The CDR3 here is CASSADREASPLHF. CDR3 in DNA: TGTGCCAGTAGCGCCGACAGGGAAGCTTCACCCCTCCACTTT.

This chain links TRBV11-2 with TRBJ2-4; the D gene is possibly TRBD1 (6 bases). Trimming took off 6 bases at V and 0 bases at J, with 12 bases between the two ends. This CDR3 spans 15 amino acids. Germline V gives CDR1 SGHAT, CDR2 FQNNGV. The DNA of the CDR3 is TGTGCCAGCAGACCAGGACAGCCAGCCAAAAACATTCAGTACTTC. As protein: CASRPGQPAKNIQYF.

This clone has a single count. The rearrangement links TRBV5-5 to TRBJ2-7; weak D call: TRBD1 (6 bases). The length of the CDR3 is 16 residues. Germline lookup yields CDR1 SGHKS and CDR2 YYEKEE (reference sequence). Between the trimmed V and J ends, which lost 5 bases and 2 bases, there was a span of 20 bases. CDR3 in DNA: TGTGCCAGCAGGTTCCTTATCGGGACACCCCCCTACGAGCAGTACTTC. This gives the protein CASRFLIGTPPYEQYF.

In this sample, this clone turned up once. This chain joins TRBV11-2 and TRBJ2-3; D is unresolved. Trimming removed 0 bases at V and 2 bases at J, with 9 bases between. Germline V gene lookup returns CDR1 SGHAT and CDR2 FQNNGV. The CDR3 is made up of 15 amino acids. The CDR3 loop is CASSLDRYSTDTQYF. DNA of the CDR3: TGTGCCAGCAGCTTAGACAGATATTCCACAGATACGCAGTATTTT.

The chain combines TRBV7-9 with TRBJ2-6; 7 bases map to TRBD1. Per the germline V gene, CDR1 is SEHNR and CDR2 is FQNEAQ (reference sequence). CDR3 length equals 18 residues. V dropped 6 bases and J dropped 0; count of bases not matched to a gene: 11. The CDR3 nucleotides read TGTGCCAGCAGTCCCACCAGGGACAGCAACTCTGGGGCCAACGTCCTGACTTTC. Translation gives CASSPTRDSNSGANVLTF. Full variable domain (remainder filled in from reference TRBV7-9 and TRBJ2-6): DTGVSQNPRHKITKRGQNVTFRCDPISEHNRLYWYRQTLGQGPEFLTYFQNEAQLEKSRLLSDRFSAERPKGSFSTLEIQRTEQGDSAMYLCASSPTRDSNSGANVLTFGAGSRLTVL.

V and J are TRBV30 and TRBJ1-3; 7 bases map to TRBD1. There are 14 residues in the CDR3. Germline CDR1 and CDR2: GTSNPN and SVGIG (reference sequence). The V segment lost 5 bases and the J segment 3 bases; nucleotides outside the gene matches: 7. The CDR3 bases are TGTGCCTGGGGAAACAGGGGTTTTGGAAACACCATATATTTT. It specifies CAWGNRGFGNTIYF. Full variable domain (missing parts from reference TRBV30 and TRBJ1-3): SQTIHQWPATLVQPVGSPLSLECTVEGTSNPNLYWYRQAAGRGLQLLFYSVGIGQISSEVPQNLSASRPQDRQFILSSKKLLLSDSGFYLCAWGNRGFGNTIYFGEGSWLTVV.

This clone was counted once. This CDR3 is CASSSSGTGELFF. In DNA, the CDR3 is TGTGCCAGCAGTTCCTCGGGGACCGGGGAGCTGTTTTTT. This sequence joins TRBV27 and TRBJ2-2; D might be TRBD2 (5 bases). Between the trimmed V and J ends, which lost 4 bases and 5 bases, there was a span of 8 bases. This CDR3 region has 13 residues. Germline CDR1 reads MNHEY; CDR2 reads SMNVEV (reference sequence).

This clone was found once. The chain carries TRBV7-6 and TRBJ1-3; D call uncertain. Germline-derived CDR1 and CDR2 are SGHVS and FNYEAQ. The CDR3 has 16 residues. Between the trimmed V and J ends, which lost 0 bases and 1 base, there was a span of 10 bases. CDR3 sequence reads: CASSLAGMGSGNTIYF. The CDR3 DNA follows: TGTGCCAGCAGCTTAGCCGGGATGGGTTCTGGAAACACCATATATTTT.

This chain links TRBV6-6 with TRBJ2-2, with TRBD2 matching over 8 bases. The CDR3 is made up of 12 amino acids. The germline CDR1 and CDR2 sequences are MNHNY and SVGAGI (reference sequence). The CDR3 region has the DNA TGTGGGGCGGGAGGAAGGCCCGGGGAGCTGTTTTTT. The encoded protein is CGAGGRPGELFF.

CDR3 in DNA: TGTGCCAGCAGCTCTAAACGGAGTGAAAAACTGTTTTTT. Encoded protein: CASSSKRSEKLFF. The chain recombines TRBV11-2 with TRBJ1-4; D ambiguous. Trimming removed 4 bases from V and 7 bases from J, with 10 bases in between. CDR1 SGHAT and CDR2 FQNNGV come from the germline V gene. The CDR3 contains 13 residues.